The clone carrying this T cell receptor (beta chain) came up a few times. Antigen unknown. TCRdb re-called the reads through MiXCR, storing one row per CDR3 protein. Of around 200,000 distinct CDR3 sequences in the sample, about 40% were seen once. The data derive from a study of T cell repertoires in cytomegalovirus infection. The germline CDR1 and CDR2 sequences are SEHNR and FQNEAQ (reference sequence). The ends were cut back, 1 base at V and 3 bases at J, with 12 bases in the middle. This CDR3 is built from 15 residues. General study results and limits: The cumulative frequency of public TCR beta families distinguished individuals who carried CMV together with the relevant HLA.

The sequences come from CD8+ T cells from cultured PBMCs, collected from culture after CMV antigen stimulation. The chain couples TRBV7-9 to TRBJ1-1, with D perhaps TRBD1 (5 bases). This clonotype was obtained from a human donor in good health (CMV status not recorded). Some clones in this sample may be carry-over from other donors' samples. The CDR3 region has the DNA TGTGCCAGCAGCTTAGGATGGGGCTCGGACACTGAAGCTTTCTTT. Protein: CASSLGWGSDTEAFF.